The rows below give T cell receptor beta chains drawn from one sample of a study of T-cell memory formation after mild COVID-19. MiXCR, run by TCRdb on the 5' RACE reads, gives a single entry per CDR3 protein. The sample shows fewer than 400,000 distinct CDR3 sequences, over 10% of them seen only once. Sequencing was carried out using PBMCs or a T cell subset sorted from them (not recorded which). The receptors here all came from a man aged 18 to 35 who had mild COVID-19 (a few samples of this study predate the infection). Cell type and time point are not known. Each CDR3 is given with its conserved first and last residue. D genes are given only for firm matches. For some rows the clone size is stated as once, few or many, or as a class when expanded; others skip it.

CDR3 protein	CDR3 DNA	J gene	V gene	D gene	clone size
CSASRREGTGELFF	TGCAGTGCTAGTCGGAGGGAGGGCACCGGGGAGCTGTTTTTT	TRBJ2-2	TRBV20-1	TRBD2	.
CASSTTLADNEQFF	TGTGCCAGCAGCACAACCCTAGCGGACAATGAGCAGTTCTTC	TRBJ2-1	TRBV7-8	TRBD2	many
CASSLGQGGQPQHF	TGTGCCAGCAGCTTGGGGCAGGGGGGTCAGCCCCAGCATTTT	TRBJ1-5	TRBV7-9	TRBD1	many
CASSSARLAPPDEQFF	TGTGCCAGCAGCTCCGCCCGACTAGCTCCGCCAGATGAGCAGTTCTTC	TRBJ2-1	TRBV6-1	TRBD2	.
CASSFSGLADTQYF	TGTGCCAGCAGCTTCTCGGGACTAGCAGATACGCAGTATTTT	TRBJ2-3	TRBV7-9	TRBD2	many
CASSLERHLSNQPQHF	TGTGCCAGCAGCTTAGAGCGCCACCTCAGCAATCAGCCCCAGCATTTT	TRBJ1-5	TRBV7-2	.	few
CASSLDMGAYGYTF	TGTGCCAGCAGCTTAGATATGGGTGCCTATGGCTACACCTTC	TRBJ1-2	TRBV11-2	.	few
CASSLMDRGTDTQYF	TGCGCCAGCAGCTTGATGGACAGGGGAACAGATACGCAGTATTTT	TRBJ2-3	TRBV5-1	TRBD1	medium-sized
CASSPGTGYTF	TGTGCCAGCAGCCCAGGGACAGGCTACACCTTC	TRBJ1-2	TRBV7-2	.	few
CASTQHGAIEAFF	TGTGCCAGCACCCAACACGGGGCTATTGAAGCTTTCTTT	TRBJ1-1	TRBV12-3/TRBV12-4	.	.
CASSGRGYTGELFF	TGTGCCAGCAGCGGGCGAGGGTACACCGGGGAGCTGTTTTTT	TRBJ2-2	TRBV5-6	.	.
CSASYGVASTEAFF	TGCAGTGCTAGTTACGGAGTTGCAAGCACTGAAGCTTTCTTT	TRBJ1-1	TRBV20-1	.	.
CSARPITVMNTEAFF	TGCAGTGCTAGGCCAATAACAGTCATGAACACTGAAGCTTTCTTT	TRBJ1-1	TRBV20-1	.	.
CASSLEGFTIYGYTF	TGTGCCAGCAGCCTAGAAGGGTTTACCATCTATGGCTACACCTTC	TRBJ1-2	TRBV11-2	.	.
CATSSPGQRKSGYTF	TGTGCCACCAGCTCCCCGGGACAGCGGAAGTCGGGCTACACCTTC	TRBJ1-2	TRBV15	TRBD1	few